These 8 T cell receptor beta chains share one sample of origin, sequenced in a study of T cell repertoires in MIS-A myocarditis. Profiled with immunoSEQ multiplex PCR; TCRdb holds only in-frame clones, not every one. This sample carries some 10,000 clones, about 89% of them seen once, and the ten largest clones take around 2%. The sequenced sample was thoracic lymph node tissue obtained at autopsy. These receptors were collected from a man between 18 and 35 years old with fulminant myocarditis from multisystem inflammatory syndrome in adults (MIS-A) after COVID-19.

The chain links TRBV5-6 to TRBJ2-3, with 8 bases identical to TRBD1. The CDR3 loop spans 13 amino acids. J lost 4 bases, V lost 4 bases, and 2 bases had no gene match. The germline gives CDR1 SGHDT, CDR2 YYEEEE. The CDR3 DNA reads as TGTGCCAGCAGCAGGACAGGGCCAGATACGCAGTATTTT. Translated: CASSRTGPDTQYF. Full variable domain (missing parts from reference TRBV5-6 and TRBJ2-3): DAGVTQSPTHLIKTRGQQVTLRCSPKSGHDTVSWYQQALGQGPQFIFQYYEEEERQRGNFPDRFSGHQFPNYSSELNVNALLLGDSALYLCASSRTGPDTQYFGPGTRLTVL.

The V and J genes are TRBV28 and TRBJ1-4; D gene unclear. CDR3 length: 15 residues. The ends were cut back, 6 bases at V and 3 bases at J, with 14 bases in the middle. Germline V gene lookup returns CDR1 MDHEN and CDR2 SYDVKM. The CDR3 DNA reads as TGTGCCAGCAGCTCCTGGACGGAAGCTAATGAAAAACTGTTTTTT. Protein product: CASSSWTEANEKLFF.

The rearrangement uses TRBV6-5 and TRBJ1-2, with 8 bases aligning to TRBD1. Germline V gene data show CDR1 as MNHEY and CDR2 as SVGAGI. The CDR3 runs 16 residues. V was clipped by 0 bases and J by 4 bases; unmatched bases: 7. Written as DNA, the CDR3 is TGTGCCAGCAGTTACTCGTATCCCGACAGGGGCTATGGCTACACCTTC. This encodes CASSYSYPDRGYGYTF.

This chain uses TRBV29-1 with TRBJ1-2, with D unresolved. CDR1 SQVTM and CDR2 ANQGSEA come from the germline V gene. The CDR3 length is 11 residues. For the CDR3, the DNA is TGCACATGCGCGGTCGGCTATGGCTACACCTTC. It is translated as CTCAVGYGYTF.

The V call is TRBV5-1, the J call TRBJ2-1; D might be TRBD2 (6 bases). This CDR3 is built from 17 residues. The V end lost 0 bases, the J end lost 8 bases, and 21 bases lay between the germline ends. Germline values: CDR1 SGHRS, CDR2 YFSETQ. The CDR3 sequence is CASSLAGGLNAGDEQFF. DNA of the CDR3: TGCGCCAGCAGCTTGGCCGGGGGTTTGAACGCTGGGGATGAGCAGTTCTTC.

CDR3 nucleotide sequence: TGTGCCACCAGCAGAGCGGCCACAGGGGGCGATGAGGGCGAAAAACTGTTTTTT. It encodes CATSRAATGGDEGEKLFF. V and J are TRBV15 and TRBJ1-4, with 9 bases matching TRBD1. The ends lost 1 base at V and 8 bases at J; junction bases unmatched: 14. CDR1 and CDR2 (germline): LNHNV, YYDKDF (reference sequence). The CDR3 is 18 amino acids.

This clone has a handful of counts. J is TRBJ2-5 and V is TRBV6-2 or TRBV6-3; the D is unclear. Germline CDR1 and CDR2: MNHEY and SVGEGT. The CDR3 covers 13 residues. Trimming pared 6 bases from V and 3 bases from J, leaving 11 bases between. CDR3 DNA sequence: TGTGCCAGCAGCCCTCGCGAGGAAGAGACCCAGTACTTC. This sequence encodes CASSPREEETQYF.

CDR3 region: CASSPGTSGFAGQFF. The CDR3 nucleotides read TGTGCCAGCAGCCCCGGGACTAGCGGATTTGCTGGGCAGTTCTTC. This chain uses TRBV5-6 with TRBJ2-1; TRBD2 agrees at 11 bases. J gave up 12 bases and V 4 bases, and 12 bases lay outside the gene matches. The CDR3 runs to 15 residues. CDR1 SGHDT and CDR2 YYEEEE come from the germline V gene.